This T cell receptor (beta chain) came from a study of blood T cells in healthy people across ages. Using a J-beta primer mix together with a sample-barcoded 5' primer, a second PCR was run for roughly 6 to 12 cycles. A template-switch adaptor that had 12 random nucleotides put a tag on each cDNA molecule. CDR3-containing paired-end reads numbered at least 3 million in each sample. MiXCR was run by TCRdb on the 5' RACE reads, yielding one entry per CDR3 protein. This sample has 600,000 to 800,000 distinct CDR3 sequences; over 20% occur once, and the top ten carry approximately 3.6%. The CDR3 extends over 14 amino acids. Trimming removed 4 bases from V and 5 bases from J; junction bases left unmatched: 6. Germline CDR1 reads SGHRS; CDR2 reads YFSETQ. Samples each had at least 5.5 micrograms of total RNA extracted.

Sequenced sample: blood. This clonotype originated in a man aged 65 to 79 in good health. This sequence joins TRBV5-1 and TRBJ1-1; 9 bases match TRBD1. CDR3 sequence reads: CASSPGQGVTEAFF. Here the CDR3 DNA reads TGCGCCAGCAGCCCGGGACAGGGTGTGACTGAAGCTTTCTTT.